The TCR beta chain described here comes from a study of chemoradiotherapy in HPV16-positive cancers. Study results and caveats: Functional assays defining HPV-specific T cells used only a couple of HPV16-positive patients. Candidate HPV-specific clones and E7-related TCR motifs grew in tumor during treatment.

Assay: immunoSEQ multiplex PCR; the TCRdb copy retains only in-frame clones and omits some. The table includes approximately 34,000 clones, 80% to 90% detected once. As for this clone: Its antigen remains unidentified.

With 4 bases removed from V and 4 bases from J, the gap between germline ends came to 16 bases. Looked up from germline, CDR1 is SGHRS and CDR2 is YFSETQ. CDR3 length: 15 amino acids. The origin of this receptor is a human donor with HPV-associated anogenital cancer. Sequences were derived from blood, sampled from a patient who underwent chemoradiotherapy. This chain uses TRBV5-1 with TRBJ2-3; D may be TRBD1 or TRBD2 (5 bases each). CDR3 loop: CASSGQSLGADTQYF. Written as DNA, the CDR3 is TGCGCCAGCAGCGGTCAGAGCCTGGGGGCAGATACGCAGTATTTT.